This T cell receptor (beta chain) comes out of a study of T cells in narcolepsy. The CDR3 loop spans 15 amino acids. Germline V CDR1 and CDR2: SGHRS, YFSETQ. V was shortened by 2 bases and J by 4 bases, with 14 bases between the two germline ends. Using immunoSEQ multiplex PCR, the repertoire was profiled, and TCRdb retains in-frame clones only, with some absent. Seen here are around 31,000 clones, approximately 78% observed once, and the top ten hold 1.2%. As for this clone: Other DNA sequences within the sample encode an identical CDR3.

Sequenced: CD45RA- memory CD4+ T cells from PBMCs. This clonotype originated in a human donor with narcolepsy. The gene calls are TRBV5-1 and TRBJ2-3, with D possibly being TRBD2 (7 bases). This chain's CDR3 is CASSLEGRGADTQYF. In nucleotides, the CDR3 is TGCGCCAGCAGCTTAGAAGGGAGGGGGGCAGATACGCAGTATTTT.